The source of this T cell receptor (beta chain) is a study of early T cells in non-severe SARS-CoV-2 infection. About the research overall: Chains were not paired, and sequencing was done on bulk RNA from unsorted whole blood. General study points: VDJdb-based annotation leaned toward anti-spike CD8 responses and missed private and CD4 specificities.

V lost 0 bases and J lost 4, with 12 bases in between. The CDR3 runs to 15 residues. The V gene's germline CDR1 is MNHEY and CDR2 SVGAGI. In the library, individual cDNA molecules carried attached unique molecular identifiers. TCRdb independently ran MiXCR on the 5' RACE reads; one entry per CDR3 protein. The sample has roughly 70,000 distinct CDR3 sequences, around 12% seen once. This clonotype came up many times. Its target is unknown. The chain has TRBV6-5 and TRBJ1-1; D is unclear. Sample: whole blood. The source of this sequence is an adult who was a healthcare worker with PCR-confirmed SARS-CoV-2 infection or an uninfected control (not recorded which). CDR3 sequence: CASSYSVRGRTEAFF. The DNA for the CDR3 is TGTGCCAGCAGTTACTCGGTCCGAGGTCGCACTGAAGCTTTCTTT.